This T cell receptor beta chain is drawn from a study of tumor-infiltrating lymphocytes in oesophageal squamous cell carcinoma. TCRdb re-called the reads through MiXCR, storing one row per CDR3 protein. The repertoire holds over 9,000 distinct CDR3 sequences, with roughly 60% as singletons. Germline V gives CDR1 SGHAT, CDR2 FQNNGV. This CDR3 has 12 residues. This TCR came from a female donor with esophageal squamous cell carcinoma. Sequenced: blood. This sequence joins TRBV11-2 and TRBJ2-7; the D is unclear. The assigned J gene may be wrong: the sequence end matches TRBJ2-5 better. The CDR3 sequence: CASSFVQETQYF. DNA of the CDR3: TGTGCCAGCAGCTTCGTCCAAGAGACCCAGTACTTC.